The rows below give T cell receptor beta chains drawn from one sample of a study of CD8 T cells in ankylosing spondylitis. From the 5' RACE reads, TCRdb called clonotypes with MiXCR, one entry per CDR3 protein. Here the sample spans 150,000 or so distinct CDR3 sequences, 30% to 35% being singletons. The specimen was synovial fluid, either unsorted or a sorted T cell fraction (not recorded which). The source of these receptors is a male donor with ankylosing spondylitis. CDR3s include the opening cysteine and the closing phenylalanine or tryptophan. Each record gives: clone size, D gene, CDR3 length, J gene, V gene, CDR3 protein, CDR3 DNA. A D gene is named only where the DNA matches it firmly. Only part of the rows carry a size: once, few, many, or a class if the clone is expanded.

many	-	14	TRBJ1-1	TRBV20-1	CSATIQGWGTEAFF	TGCAGTGCTACGATACAGGGATGGGGCACTGAAGCTTTCTTT
few	TRBD1	14	TRBJ2-7	TRBV7-9	CASRQGQGSYEQYF	TGTGCCAGCAGGCAGGGACAGGGGTCCTACGAGCAGTACTTC
-	TRBD2	18	TRBJ2-7	TRBV10-2	CASGPLKYIAGSASEQYF	TGCGCCAGCGGACCGTTAAAATACATAGCGGGGAGCGCCTCCGAGCAGTACTTC
few	TRBD1	15	TRBJ1-2	TRBV18	CASSVEGALFYGYTF	TGTGCCAGCTCAGTCGAGGGGGCGCTCTTCTATGGCTACACCTTC
few	-	15	TRBJ2-2	TRBV7-6	CASSSSSLNTGELFF	TGTGCCAGCAGCTCCTCTTCCTTGAACACCGGGGAGCTGTTTTTT
few	-	14	TRBJ1-5	TRBV2	CASSGDSPNQPQHF	TGTGCCAGCAGTGGAGACAGCCCGAATCAGCCCCAGCATTTT
few	TRBD1	16	TRBJ1-4	TRBV15	CATSRKTGDFNEKLFF	TGTGCCACCAGCAGAAAAACAGGGGATTTTAATGAAAAACTGTTTTTT
few	-	13	TRBJ1-1	TRBV11-3	CASSRLTNTEAFF	TGTGCCAGCAGCCGTCTGACGAACACTGAAGCTTTCTTT
few	-	14	TRBJ2-7	TRBV6-2/TRBV6-3	CAIQKGDRSYEQYF	TGTGCAATACAGAAGGGAGACAGATCCTACGAGCAGTACTTC
-	-	16	TRBJ1-3	TRBV18	CASSPTGGGSGNTIYF	TGTGCCAGCTCACCTACCGGGGGAGGCTCTGGAAACACCATATATTTT
-	TRBD1	12	TRBJ2-7	TRBV6-5	CASSPRTGEQYF	TGTGCCAGCAGCCCCCGGACAGGAGAGCAGTACTTC
few	TRBD2	20	TRBJ2-7	TRBV10-3	CAISILRTSGGPESSYEQYF	TGTGCCATCAGCATTCTCCGGACTAGCGGGGGTCCCGAAAGCTCCTACGAGCAGTACTTC
few	-	15	TRBJ2-1	TRBV20-1	CSAKYPQGRSSVQFF	TGCAGTGCCAAGTACCCCCAAGGCCGCAGTAGCGTGCAGTTCTTC
many	-	16	TRBJ2-1	TRBV24-1	CATSDLEFGSYNEQFF	TGTGCCACCAGTGATTTAGAGTTCGGCTCCTACAATGAGCAGTTCTTC
few	-	14	TRBJ1-1	TRBV6-2/TRBV6-3	CASSPIIFNTEAFF	TGTGCCAGCAGTCCCATCATTTTTAACACTGAAGCTTTCTTT
-	-	16	TRBJ2-5	TRBV20-1	CSARDWTGRGQETQYF	TGCAGTGCTAGAGATTGGACGGGGCGAGGCCAAGAGACCCAGTACTTC
-	TRBD1	16	TRBJ1-5	TRBV12-3/TRBV12-4	CASSLEGGGGNQPQHF	TGTGCCAGCAGTTTAGAGGGAGGGGGCGGTAATCAGCCCCAGCATTTT
large	TRBD1	13	TRBJ1-6	TRBV15	CATSLDRGSPLHF	TGTGCCACCAGCCTCGACAGGGGTTCACCCCTCCACTTT
few	-	14	TRBJ2-5	TRBV7-2	CASSPPPGLETQYF	TGTGCCAGCAGCCCCCCCCCGGGACTGGAGACCCAGTACTTC
few	-	11	TRBJ1-1	TRBV28	CASSLFGEAFF	TGTGCCAGCAGTTTGTTCGGTGAAGCTTTCTTT
-	-	15	TRBJ2-7	TRBV15	CATSSPRDGSYEQYF	TGTGCCACCAGCAGTCCCCGGGACGGCTCCTACGAGCAGTACTTC
-	-	16	TRBJ2-6	TRBV11-2	CASRKVRGSGANVLTF	TGTGCCAGCAGAAAGGTCAGGGGATCAGGGGCCAACGTCCTGACTTTC
many	TRBD1	16	TRBJ2-3	TRBV9	CASSNLGQGRGDTQYF	TGTGCCAGCAGCAACTTGGGACAGGGGAGAGGAGATACGCAGTATTTT
few	TRBD1	14	TRBJ2-5	TRBV7-2	CASSPGQGRETQYF	TGTGCCAGCAGCCCAGGACAGGGACGGGAGACCCAGTACTTC
-	TRBD1	16	TRBJ2-1	TRBV7-9	CASSRTGGGRRNEQFF	TGTGCCAGCAGCCGAACAGGGGGCGGAAGGAGGAATGAGCAGTTCTTC
few	-	13	TRBJ1-1	TRBV11-2	CASSLQLRDQAFF	TGTGCCAGCAGCCTCCAACTCCGGGACCAAGCTTTCTTT
-	-	12	TRBJ2-3	TRBV6-6	CASQGSTDTQYF	TGTGCCAGTCAGGGCAGCACAGATACGCAGTATTTT
many	TRBD1	16	TRBJ2-1	TRBV5-1	CASSLRGPSSYNEQFF	TGCGCCAGCAGCTTGAGGGGGCCTAGCTCCTACAATGAGCAGTTCTTC
-	TRBD2	14	TRBJ2-7	TRBV30	CAWSKERGYYEQYF	TGTGCCTGGAGTAAAGAGCGGGGCTACTACGAGCAGTACTTC
many	-	15	TRBJ2-3	TRBV10-3	CAISERGRDTDTQYF	TGTGCCATCAGTGAACGGGGCAGGGACACAGATACGCAGTATTTT
-	TRBD2	13	TRBJ2-5	TRBV20-1	CSAPGLGKETQYF	TGCAGTGCTCCGGGACTAGGGAAAGAGACCCAGTACTTC
many	-	12	TRBJ1-2	TRBV7-9	CASSPGLYGYTF	TGTGCCAGCAGCCCTGGGTTGTATGGCTACACCTTC
few	TRBD1	16	TRBJ1-2	TRBV27	CASSLGTGSSNYGYTF	TGTGCCAGCAGTTTGGGGACAGGGTCCTCTAACTATGGCTACACCTTC
few	-	13	TRBJ1-1	TRBV12-3/TRBV12-4	CASSFRKGTEAFF	TGTGCCAGCAGTTTCAGAAAGGGCACTGAAGCTTTCTTT
many	-	15	TRBJ2-7	TRBV12-3/TRBV12-4	CASSLAGQGRDEQYF	TGTGCCAGCAGTTTAGCGGGCCAGGGTAGGGACGAGCAGTACTTC
-	-	15	TRBJ2-7	TRBV7-2	CASSSMSTGFYEQYF	TGTGCCAGCAGCTCGATGTCTACCGGGTTCTACGAGCAGTACTTC